Listed below are T cell receptor beta chains from one sample, sequenced in a study of T cell changes during pregnancy in multiple sclerosis. Sequencing was performed with immunoSEQ multiplex PCR; in TCRdb, only in-frame clones are kept and a portion is missing. The profile shows approximately 36,000 clones, around 93% of them singletons. This specimen consisted of CD4+ T cells from peripheral blood mononuclear cells, obtained in the first trimester of pregnancy. These receptors all come from a female donor with multiple sclerosis, enrolled in a pregnancy study. CDR3s include the opening cysteine and the closing phenylalanine or tryptophan. The D gene is left open where the match is weak. Some rows mark clone size as missing; the rest say once, few, many or name a class of expanded clone.

CDR3 DNA	CDR3 protein	clone size	V gene	J gene	D gene
TGTGCCAGCTCACCACCAGCTCTTTGGGCCGGGACAGCAACCTACGAGCAGTACTTC	CASSPPALWAGTATYEQYF	.	TRBV18	TRBJ2-7	TRBD1
TGTGCCAGCAGCTTAACTAGCGGGAGGGGGGAGCTGTTTTTT	CASSLTSGRGELFF	.	TRBV11-2	TRBJ2-2	TRBD2
TGTGCCAGCAACCCGGGACAGGGGGCTTCGGCCCTCCACTTT	CASNPGQGASALHF	.	TRBV5-8	TRBJ1-6	TRBD1
TGCAGCGTTGAAGGCGGGGGCGGCACGAACACCGGGGAGCTGTTTTTT	CSVEGGGGTNTGELFF	.	TRBV29-1	TRBJ2-2	.
TGTGCCAGCAGCCGGAGACTAGCGGGGGGGAGCTCCTACGAGCAGTACTTC	CASSRRLAGGSSYEQYF	once	TRBV14	TRBJ2-7	TRBD2
TGTGCCAGCAGCTTAGCGCTGAGTGGGAGGGCCTTCCCTGAGGAGACCCAGTACTTC	CASSLALSGRAFPEETQYF	.	TRBV7-2	TRBJ2-5	TRBD2
TGCGCCAGCAGCGGGACAGGGCGCACAGATACGCAGTATTTT	CASSGTGRTDTQYF	.	TRBV5-1	TRBJ2-3	TRBD1
TGTGCCAGCTCACCACAACAGGCCAACAATCAGCCCCAGCATTTT	CASSPQQANNQPQHF	.	TRBV18	TRBJ1-5	.
TGTGCCAGCAGTTTATCCCCCGCCCAGGGCTGGGGCTACACCTTC	CASSLSPAQGWGYTF	once	TRBV27	TRBJ1-2	.
TGTGCCAGCGGGTCTGCGGGTGCCTACTACGAGCAGTACTTC	CASGSAGAYYEQYF	.	TRBV6-5	TRBJ2-7	.
TGTGCCAGCAGCCTTAGGACTGCGAACACCGGGGAGCTGTTTTTT	CASSLRTANTGELFF	.	TRBV7-2	TRBJ2-2	.
TGTGCCAGCAGTCAGCCTCCTGGGGACAGGGTTAATTCACCCCTCCACTTT	CASSQPPGDRVNSPLHF	.	TRBV7-9	TRBJ1-6	TRBD1
TGTGCCAGTAGTATGGGTTTTATCGGGGGTCTAGAGACCCAGTACTTC	CASSMGFIGGLETQYF	.	TRBV19	TRBJ2-5	.
TGCGCCAGCAGCTCCCGGGACAGGTACAATGAGCAGTTCTTC	CASSSRDRYNEQFF	.	TRBV5-1	TRBJ2-1	TRBD1
TGCGCCAGCAGCCAGCGGACAGGTGGCACAGATACGCAGTATTTT	CASSQRTGGTDTQYF	.	TRBV4-1	TRBJ2-3	TRBD1
TGTGCCAGCAGCCGTGACAGACAAAGTGAAAAACTGTTTTTT	CASSRDRQSEKLFF	.	TRBV2	TRBJ1-4	.
TGTGCCAGCTCACGACTGACTAGCGGGGGGTCTAGCACAGATACGCAGTATTTT	CASSRLTSGGSSTDTQYF	once	TRBV18	TRBJ2-3	TRBD2
TGTGCCAGTAGTATAGATCCTCGGACAGGGGTCGGTCGATACAATGAGCAGTTCTTC	CASSIDPRTGVGRYNEQFF	.	TRBV19	TRBJ2-1	TRBD1
TGTGCCAGCAGCTTAATTCCCGGCGAGGGAGAGCAGTACTTC	CASSLIPGEGEQYF	.	TRBV7-3	TRBJ2-7	.
TGTGCCAGCAGCGCGTCCGCAGGGGACTCCTACGAGCAGTACTTC	CASSASAGDSYEQYF	.	TRBV9	TRBJ2-7	.
TGTGCCAGCAGCTTGGTGTACAGGGGATACAATGAGCAGTTCTTC	CASSLVYRGYNEQFF	.	TRBV5-4	TRBJ2-1	TRBD1
TGCAGTGCTAGAGCGGACAATGAGCAGTTCTTC	CSARADNEQFF	few	TRBV20-1	TRBJ2-1	.
TGTGCCAGCAGTTTGACAGGGGGTCGCTACGAGCAGTACTTC	CASSLTGGRYEQYF	.	TRBV28	TRBJ2-7	TRBD1
TGTGCCAGCAGCCAAGAATCCAGGGGTGGCTACACCTTC	CASSQESRGGYTF	.	TRBV4-2	TRBJ1-2	.
TGTGCCAGCAGCCTGGGGACAGGGAAGTCTGGGGCCAACGTCCTGACTTTC	CASSLGTGKSGANVLTF	.	TRBV5-5	TRBJ2-6	TRBD1
TGCGCCAGCAGCTTGGGCCTAGCGGGAGGATCGAGCTCCTACGAGCAGTACTTC	CASSLGLAGGSSSYEQYF	.	TRBV5-1	TRBJ2-7	TRBD2
TGTGCCAGCAGCCCGACGGGACAGGGGGTGGGTGGCTACACCTTC	CASSPTGQGVGGYTF	.	TRBV7-2	TRBJ1-2	TRBD1
TGTGCCAGCACTCGGAGGGAAAGCTCCTATAATTCACCCCTCCACTTT	CASTRRESSYNSPLHF	.	TRBV5-8	TRBJ1-6	.
TGTGCCAGCAGACGGGACAGGGTAGAGACTGAAGCTTTCTTT	CASRRDRVETEAFF	once	TRBV6-6	TRBJ1-1	TRBD1
TGCTCCTCTGGGACAGGCCCCTCGGGGACTGAAGCTTTCTTT	CSSGTGPSGTEAFF	.	TRBV29-1	TRBJ1-1	TRBD1
TGTGCCAGCAGGTACAGTTACGAGCAGTACTTC	CASRYSYEQYF	.	TRBV6-1	TRBJ2-7	.
TGTGCCAGCAGCTTAAGAAAGGGCAGGGGGACTTCGAACACCGGGGAGCTGTTTTTT	CASSLRKGRGTSNTGELFF	.	TRBV7-3	TRBJ2-2	.
TGTGCCAGCAGCCCCCGGGCAGGACGGGACTCTGGAAACACCATATATTTT	CASSPRAGRDSGNTIYF	.	TRBV13	TRBJ1-3	.
TGTGCCAGCAGCCCATTGGCTTATAGCGGCGAGCAAGAGACCCAGTACTTC	CASSPLAYSGEQETQYF	.	TRBV7-3	TRBJ2-5	.
TGCGCCAGCAGCTTTAGGACAGGGGACCTTTATGGCTACACCTTC	CASSFRTGDLYGYTF	.	TRBV5-1	TRBJ1-2	TRBD1